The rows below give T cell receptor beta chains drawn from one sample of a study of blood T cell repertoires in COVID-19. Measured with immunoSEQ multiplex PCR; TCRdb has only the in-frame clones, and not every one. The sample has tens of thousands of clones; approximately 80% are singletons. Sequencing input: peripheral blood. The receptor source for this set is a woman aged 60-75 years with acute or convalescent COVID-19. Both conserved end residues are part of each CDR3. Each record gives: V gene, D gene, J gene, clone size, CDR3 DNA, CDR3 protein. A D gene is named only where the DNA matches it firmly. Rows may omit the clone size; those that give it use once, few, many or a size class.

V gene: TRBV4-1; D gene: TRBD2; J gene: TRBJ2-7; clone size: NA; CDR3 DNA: TGCGCCAGCAGCCAAGTAAACGGGGGGGGATACGAGCAGTACTTC; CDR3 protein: CASSQVNGGGYEQYF
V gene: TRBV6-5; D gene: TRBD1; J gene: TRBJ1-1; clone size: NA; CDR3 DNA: TGTGCCAGCAGCACACTACAGGGGGCAAACACTGAAGCTTTCTTT; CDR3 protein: CASSTLQGANTEAFF
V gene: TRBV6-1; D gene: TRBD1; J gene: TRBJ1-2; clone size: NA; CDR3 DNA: TGTGCCAGCAGTGAAGGGGGACAGGCAAACTATGGCTACACCTTC; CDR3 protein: CASSEGGQANYGYTF
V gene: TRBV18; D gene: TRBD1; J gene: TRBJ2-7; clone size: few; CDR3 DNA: TGTGCCAGCTCACTGGGACAGTTCTACGAGCAGTACTTC; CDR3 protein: CASSLGQFYEQYF
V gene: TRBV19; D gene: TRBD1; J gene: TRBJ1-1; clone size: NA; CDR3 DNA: TGTGCCAGTAGTGAACAGGGGCGGGTCGGGGCTGAAGCTTTCTTT; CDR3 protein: CASSEQGRVGAEAFF
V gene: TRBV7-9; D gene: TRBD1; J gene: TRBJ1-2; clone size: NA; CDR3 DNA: TGTGCCAGCAGCTCGGGGTGGGGACAGAACTATGGCTACACCTTC; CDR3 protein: CASSSGWGQNYGYTF
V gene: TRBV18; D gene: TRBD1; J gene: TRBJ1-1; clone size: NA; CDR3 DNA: TGTGCCAGCTCCACAGGGGTCACTGAAGCTTTCTTT; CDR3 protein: CASSTGVTEAFF
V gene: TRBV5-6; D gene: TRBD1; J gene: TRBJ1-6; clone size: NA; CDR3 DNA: TGTGCCAGCAACACCGGGGGGGACAGAACGTTCTTCGATTCACCCCTCCACTTT; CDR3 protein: CASNTGGDRTFFDSPLHF
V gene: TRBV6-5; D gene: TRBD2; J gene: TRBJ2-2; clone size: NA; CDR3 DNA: TGTGCCAGCAGTTACCGACTAGCGGGGAACACCGGGGAGCTGTTTTTT; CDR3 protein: CASSYRLAGNTGELFF
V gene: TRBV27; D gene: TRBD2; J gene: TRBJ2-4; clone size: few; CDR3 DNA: TGTGCCAGCAGTCAAGCGGGGGGCAAAAACATTCAGTACTTC; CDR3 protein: CASSQAGGKNIQYF
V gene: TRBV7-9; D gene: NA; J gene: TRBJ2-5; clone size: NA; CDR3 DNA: TGTGCCAGCAGCTTAGGAGTGGAGGCCCAGTACTTC; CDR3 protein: CASSLGVEAQYF
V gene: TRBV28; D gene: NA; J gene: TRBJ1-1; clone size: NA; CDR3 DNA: TGTGCCAGCAGTTTAAGGGGGTACACTGAAGCTTTCTTT; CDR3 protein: CASSLRGYTEAFF